This T cell receptor beta chain was sequenced during a study of OX40 agonist ivuxolimab in advanced cancers. As for the study in general: Patients were around 83% male with ages roughly 23 to 90, mean approximately 62. Patients with prior anti-PD-1, anti-PD-L1 or anti-CTLA-4 therapy were eligible; 40% to 45% had some. General observations from the study: CD4+ and CD8+ blood T cells expanded clonally by week 6 at 0.1 to 3.0 mg/kg.

The method was immunoSEQ multiplex PCR; TCRdb's version includes in-frame clones alone and lacks a portion of them. The table records under 50,000 clones, approximately 84% of them present only once. A note on this clone: Antigen specificity is unknown.

The V gene's germline CDR1 is SEHNR and CDR2 FQNEAQ (reference sequence). The ends lost 4 bases at V and 8 bases at J; junction bases unmatched: 4. CDR3 length equals 12 residues. The sequence derives from an adult with an advanced solid tumor such as melanoma, head and neck, liver or kidney cancer. V usage is TRBV7-9 and J usage is TRBJ1-2, with 7 bases lining up with TRBD1. Sequenced material: CD4+ or CD8+ T cells sorted from blood, taken in a trial of the OX40 agonist ivuxolimab. DNA for the CDR3: TGTGCCAGCAGCTACACAGGGGCCGGCTACACCTTC. Residues: CASSYTGAGYTF.